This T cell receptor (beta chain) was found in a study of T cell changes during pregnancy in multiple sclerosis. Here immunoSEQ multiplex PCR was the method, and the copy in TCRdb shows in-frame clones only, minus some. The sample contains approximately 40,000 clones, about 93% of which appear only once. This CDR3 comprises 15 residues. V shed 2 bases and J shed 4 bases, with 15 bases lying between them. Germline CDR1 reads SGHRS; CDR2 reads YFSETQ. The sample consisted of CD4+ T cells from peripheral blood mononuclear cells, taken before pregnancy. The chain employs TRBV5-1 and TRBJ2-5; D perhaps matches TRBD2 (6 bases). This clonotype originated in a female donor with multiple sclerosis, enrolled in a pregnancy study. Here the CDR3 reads CASSFKGTWGETQYF. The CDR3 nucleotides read TGCGCCAGCAGCTTCAAAGGGACTTGGGGAGAGACCCAGTACTTC. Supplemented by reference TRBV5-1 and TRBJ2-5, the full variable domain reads KAGVTQTPRYLIKTRGQQVTLSCSPISGHRSVSWYQQTPGQGLQFLFEYFSETQRNKGNFPGRFSGRQFSNSRSEMNVSTLELGDSALYLCASSFKGTWGETQYFGPGTRLLVL.